Below are 7 T cell receptor beta chains sequenced from a single sample in a study of human T cells and chemical hapten exposure. Each CDR3 protein gets one entry after TCRdb re-called the RACE reads with MiXCR. The profile shows some 190,000 distinct CDR3 sequences, around 22% of them singletons. The time point here: patch test 1, 2 weeks after DPC sensitization. Specified treatment: therapeutic diphenylcyclopropenone sensitization with weekly scalp DPC. Sample: whole blood, taken in connection with sensitization to the hapten diphenylcyclopropenone (DPC). The origin of the receptors is a woman aged 45-60 years with alopecia areata. Some clones in this sample may be carry-over from other donors' samples.

This clonotype was observed a few times. The chain is built from TRBV3-1 and TRBJ1-1, with D unresolved. The germline V gene has CDR1 LGHDT and CDR2 YNNKEL (reference sequence). Trimming pared 4 bases from V and 2 bases from J, leaving 14 bases between. This CDR3 region has 15 residues. The CDR3 DNA sequence: TGTGCCAGCAGCCCGATCAGGACCTCCAACACTGAAGCTTTCTTT. It is translated as CASSPIRTSNTEAFF.

The V call is TRBV4-2, the J call TRBJ2-1; either TRBD1 or TRBD2 may fit D (6 bases each). The germline V and J ends were trimmed by 1 base and 8 bases, with 21 bases remaining between them. This CDR3 comprises 17 residues. The V gene's germline CDR1 is LGHNA and CDR2 YNFKEQ. The CDR3 region has the DNA TGTGCCAGCAGCCAAGTTGGGGCGGGGACATATCGGGATGAGCAGTTCTTC. It encodes CASSQVGAGTYRDEQFF.

The chain is built from TRBV7-9 and TRBJ2-5, with D unclear. Per germline, CDR1 SEHNR and CDR2 FQNEAQ (reference sequence). Between the trimmed V and J ends, which lost 8 bases and 2 bases, there was a span of 6 bases. This CDR3 is built from 11 residues. The CDR3 loop is CASQKQETQYF. The CDR3 coding sequence is TGTGCCAGCCAAAAGCAAGAGACCCAGTACTTC.

This clonotype was picked up many times. This chain connects TRBV10-3 to TRBJ2-7, with 7 positions matching TRBD1. The germline V gene has CDR1 ENHRY and CDR2 SYGVKD. The CDR3 extends over 14 amino acids. Trimming at V came to 4 bases and at J to 5 bases, leaving 8 bases not matched to a gene. The CDR3 is CAISVPPGQHEQYF. CDR3 DNA sequence: TGTGCCATCAGTGTCCCACCGGGACAGCACGAGCAGTACTTC.

Only a few counts were recorded for this clonotype. V is TRBV9 and J is TRBJ2-7; 7 bases are shared with TRBD2. Germline lookup yields CDR1 SGDLS and CDR2 YYNGEE. The CDR3 consists of 15 residues. V shed 0 bases, J shed 1 base, and the junction held 4 bases outside the gene matches. CDR3 protein: CASSVDNGRSYEQYF. CDR3 DNA: TGTGCCAGCAGCGTAGATAACGGGAGGTCCTACGAGCAGTACTTC.

This clonotype has just a few counts. J is TRBJ1-2 and V is TRBV29-1; weak D call: TRBD1 (5 bases). V gave up 8 bases and J gave up 2 bases, with 12 bases separating them. Germline CDR1 SQVTM, CDR2 ANQGSEA. The CDR3 length is 12 residues. The CDR3 protein is CSHGTGNYGYTF. Here the CDR3 DNA reads TGCAGCCATGGTACAGGAAACTATGGCTACACCTTC.

The chain's CDR3 is CSAVEVTLGKNIQYF. The CDR3 DNA follows: TGCAGTGCTGTCGAGGTGACCTTAGGCAAAAACATTCAGTACTTC. The genes are TRBV20-1 and TRBJ2-4; D is undetermined. This CDR3 comprises 15 residues. Germline V gene lookup returns CDR1 DFQATT and CDR2 SNEGSKA (reference sequence). Trimming stripped 5 bases from V and 3 bases from J, with 17 bases between.